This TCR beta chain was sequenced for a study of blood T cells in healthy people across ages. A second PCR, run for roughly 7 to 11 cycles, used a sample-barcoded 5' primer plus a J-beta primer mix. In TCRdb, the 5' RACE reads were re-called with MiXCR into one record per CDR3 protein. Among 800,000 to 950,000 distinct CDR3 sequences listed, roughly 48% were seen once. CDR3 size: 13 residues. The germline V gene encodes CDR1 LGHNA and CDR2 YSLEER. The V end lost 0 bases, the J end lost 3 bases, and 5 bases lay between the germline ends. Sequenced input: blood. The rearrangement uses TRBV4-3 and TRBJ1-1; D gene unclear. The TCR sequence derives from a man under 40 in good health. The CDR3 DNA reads TGCGCCAGCAGCCAAGATCACGACACTGAAGCTTTCTTT. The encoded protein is CASSQDHDTEAFF.